The clone carrying this T cell receptor (beta chain) has more than one count but fewer than ten. The antigen is not known. This sample is part of a study of T-cell memory formation after mild COVID-19. Looking at the study overall: TCR clusters mostly belonged to single donors. Whole-study results and caveats: Some SARS-CoV-2-responding clones were already detected in memory before infection.

Trimming stripped 5 bases from V and 3 bases from J, with 11 bases between. The CDR3 sequence is 13 residues long. 5'RACE, which relied on constant-segment primers, yielded TCR alpha and TCR beta cDNA libraries carrying sample barcodes and UMIs. MiXCR, run by TCRdb on the 5' RACE reads, gives a single entry per CDR3 protein. The sample includes 100,000 to 130,000 distinct CDR3 sequences, around 14% of them seen just once. This TCR came from a young man who had mild COVID-19 (a few samples of this study predate the infection). Cell type and time point are not known. The sequencing input was PBMCs or a T cell subset sorted from them (not recorded which). The J gene is TRBJ2-7, the V gene TRBV12-3 or TRBV12-4; D tentatively reads TRBD1 or TRBD2 (5 bases each). Here the CDR3 reads CASSPGRRYEQYF. CDR3 bases: TGTGCCAGCAGTCCGGGACGGCGCTACGAGCAGTACTTC.